This record concerns one TCR beta chain sequence. The data were taken from a study of blood T cell repertoires in COVID-19. Looking at the study overall: From the United States, Italy and Spain came samples of acute and convalescent COVID-19. Sample material is recorded as cDNA or gDNA derived from T cells, B-cell-depleted T cells, or PBMCs.

In the study's own analysis: It was from reference gene primer amplification that nucleated cell counts were estimated. Libraries were prepared by immunoSEQ multiplex PCR; TCRdb keeps only in-frame clonotypes and omits some of them. V and J calls and clone size are given by that table; D and trimming were obtained from the DNA. The sample carries some 28,000 clones, more than 80% recorded once. The CDR3 has 15 residues. V was clipped by 4 bases and J by 0 bases, with 12 bases between them. Germline CDR1 and CDR2: MRHNA and SNTAGT. Sequencing used peripheral blood. The TCR comes from a human donor in a cohort sampled during active COVID-19. This chain uses TRBV6-4 with TRBJ1-1, with D hard to call. DNA for the CDR3: TGTGCCAGCAGTGCCGAGGATGGCGTGAACACTGAAGCTTTCTTT. This sequence encodes CASSAEDGVNTEAFF.